This T cell receptor beta chain was observed in a study of graft-versus-host responses after intestinal transplantation. The table came from immunoSEQ multiplex PCR; TCRdb's copy has only in-frame clones and leaves some out. The table lists tens of thousands of clones, around 80% of them singletons, with around 0.9% in the top ten. A word on this clone: Its antigen is currently unknown.

The length of the CDR3 is 12 residues. The V gene lost 4 bases and the J gene lost 4 bases, with 6 bases spanning the gap. Germline-derived CDR1 and CDR2 are LNHDA and SQIVND (reference sequence). The sequence came from a human donor who was the organ donor for an intestinal transplant. The chain links TRBV19 to TRBJ2-3, with a possible D match to TRBD1 (6 bases). This specimen was unstimulated CD8+ T cells sorted from spleen or lymph node cells, taken before transplant. The CDR3 is CASSTGADTQYF. Here the CDR3 DNA reads TGTGCCAGTAGTACAGGGGCAGATACGCAGTATTTT.